This T cell receptor (beta chain) was identified during a study of post-analysis software for immune sequencing data (dated by TCRdb to between 2015 and 2017). In terms of the full investigation: The recorded disease courses included relapsing-remitting, secondary progressive and progressive-relapsing multiple sclerosis, and some patients had no subtype annotation. The multiple sclerosis patient repertoires were compared with 10 to 12 previously published healthy control repertoires from donors aged 6 to 25 years. A subset of samples was prepared in parallel using single-end sample barcoding, then pooled and co-amplified after Illumina adapter ligation.

Overall results and qualifications from the work: Direct clustering with F measure revealed strong co-clustering of samples prepared in the same batch, which led to a batch-effect correction. Multiple sclerosis patients had significantly lower normalized Chao1 diversity than controls, a result that suggests substantial peripheral T-cell clonal expansion. Significantly higher frequencies in patients than in controls were found for roughly 5 TRBV segments, including TRBV5-6, TRBV5-1 and TRBV20-1. The control group was slightly older than the multiple sclerosis patient group.

As regards this clonotype: Its antigen is still unknown. No much larger clonotype is one base removed from it; base qualities were not supplied.

The library was generated by PCR. Sequencing used an Illumina HiSeq 2500. To reduce PCR and sequencing biases, unique molecular identifiers were incorporated into the TCR beta cDNA libraries. Every 1 to 10 million input T cells yielded about 500,000 cDNA molecules, meaning each molecule approximated one T cell. Patient libraries were prepared and sequenced with the same protocol used for the earlier healthy control dataset. Samples belonging to the same batch were prepared together, multiplexed and sequenced on a shared HiSeq lane. Turning to the authors' computational methods: Raw barcoded reads were processed with MIGEC, and single-read molecular identifier groups were discarded before consensus assembly and CDR3 extraction. VDJtools was used for post-analysis of the clonotype tables, and diversity was normalized by down-sampling every dataset to the size of the smallest sample. Repertoire overlap clustering matched CDR3 amino acid but not nucleotide sequences to correct batch-related cross-sample contamination. TCRdb cleaned the public reads at Q25 with fastp, built clones with MiXCR and kept in-frame beta chains. One record per CDR3 amino acid sequence lists the most common genes and DNA. The V and J calls were determined by TCRdb, not by the authors. Present in this sample are 740,000 or so distinct CDR3 sequences, approximately 50% of which were seen just once. The biggest ten clones account for about 4.8% of the sample.

V sheds 4 bases and J sheds 3 bases, leaving 10 bases between their ends. The germline V gene (reference sequence) specifies DFQATT as CDR1 and SNEGSKA as CDR2. Measured from the cysteine to the phenylalanine, the CDR3 is 12 residues long. The only DNA kept is the CDR3, 36 bases in frame from the first base. To demonstrate the VDJtools post-analysis software, the study profiled TCR beta repertoires from the peripheral blood of about 13 young patients with multiple sclerosis. Multiple sclerosis patients were children and adolescents aged about 6 to 16 years. The V and J segments used are TRBV20-1 and TRBJ2-7; confidence is insufficient to name the D gene. The receptor was isolated from a girl under 18 with multiple sclerosis. The sample was blood. The CDR3 amino acid sequence is: CSAISHGYEQYF. The nucleotides are TGCAGTGCTATTTCTCACGGCTACGAGCAGTACTTC.